This T cell receptor (beta chain) is drawn from a study of T cell responses to AZD1222 COVID-19 vaccine. Sequenced by immunoSEQ multiplex PCR; TCRdb stores in-frame clones only, minus some. The data show roughly 140,000 clones, with about 87% seen just once and over 12% held by the top ten. This TCR was sampled from an adult in good health. The sample here was peripheral blood, taken on day 0 of AZD1222 vaccination.

The CDR3 coding sequence is TGTGCCAGCTCACCACCCTGGGGGCTATTGGCTGAAGCTTTCTTT. Translating gives CASSPPWGLLAEAFF. This chain joins TRBV18 and TRBJ1-1, with D possibly matching TRBD1 (6 bases). Germline CDR1 reads KGHSH; CDR2 reads LQKENI. Trimming removed 0 bases from V and 6 bases from J, with 14 bases in between. This CDR3 comprises 15 residues.